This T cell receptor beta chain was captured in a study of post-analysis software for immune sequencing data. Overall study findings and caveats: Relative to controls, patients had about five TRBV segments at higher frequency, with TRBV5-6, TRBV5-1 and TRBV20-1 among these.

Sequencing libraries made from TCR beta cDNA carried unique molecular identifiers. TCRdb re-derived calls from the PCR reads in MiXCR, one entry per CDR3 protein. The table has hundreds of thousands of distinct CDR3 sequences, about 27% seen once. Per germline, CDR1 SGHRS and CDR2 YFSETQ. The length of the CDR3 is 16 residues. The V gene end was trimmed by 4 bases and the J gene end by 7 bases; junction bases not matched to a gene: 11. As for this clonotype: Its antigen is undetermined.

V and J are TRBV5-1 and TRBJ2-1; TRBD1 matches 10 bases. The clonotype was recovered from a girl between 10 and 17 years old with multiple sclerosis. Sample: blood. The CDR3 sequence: CASSKEPGQGGNEQFF. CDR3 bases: TGCGCCAGCAGCAAAGAGCCCGGACAGGGGGGGAATGAGCAGTTCTTC.